These T cell receptor beta chains were read from a single sample in a study of cytomegalovirus exposure and HLA in healthy donors. TCRdb's table, derived via immunoSEQ multiplex PCR, lists solely in-frame clones and lacks some. Of about 260,000 clones in the sample, roughly 86% were seen once. The sequencing sample was made of PBMCs. The receptor set was obtained from a middle-aged woman in good health and CMV-seropositive. Each CDR3 is given with its conserved first and last residue. The D gene is left open where the match is weak. The size entry is marked missing in some rows and otherwise reads once, few, many or a size class.

size,V,D,J,CDR3,DNA
few,TRBV28,-,TRBJ1-2,CASSYRYYGYTF,TGTGCCAGCAGTTACAGGTACTATGGCTACACCTTC
-,TRBV9,-,TRBJ2-5,CASAVWGRQGETQYF,TGTGCCAGCGCCGTCTGGGGCAGGCAGGGAGAGACCCAGTACTTC
-,TRBV5-1,-,TRBJ2-1,CASSLGSNNEQFF,TGCGCCAGCAGCTTGGGTTCCAACAATGAGCAGTTCTTC
few,TRBV4-3,-,TRBJ2-1,CASSQDASASSYNEQFF,TGCGCCAGCAGCCAAGATGCTAGCGCCAGCTCCTACAATGAGCAGTTCTTC
-,TRBV27,-,TRBJ2-4,CASSRSVGAAKNIQYF,TGTGCCAGCAGTCGTTCGGTGGGGGCGGCCAAAAACATTCAGTACTTC
once,TRBV28,-,TRBJ2-3,CASSFSGAGITDTQYF,TGTGCCAGCAGTTTTTCTGGGGCAGGGATCACAGATACGCAGTATTTT
once,TRBV4-1,-,TRBJ2-7,CASSPGVSSYEQYF,TGCGCCAGCAGCCCAGGGGTTTCCTCCTACGAGCAGTACTTC
-,TRBV29-1,TRBD1,TRBJ1-4,CSTLTGDNEKLFF,TGCAGCACCCTAACAGGGGATAACGAAAAACTGTTTTTT
-,TRBV11-3,TRBD2,TRBJ2-5,CASSLDGGVRETQYF,TGTGCCAGCAGCTTAGATGGGGGGGTACGGGAGACCCAGTACTTC
-,TRBV28,-,TRBJ2-1,CASRNGPRGEQFF,TGTGCCAGCAGAAACGGCCCAAGGGGGGAGCAGTTCTTC
-,TRBV7-2,-,TRBJ1-1,CASSLGGGMNTEAFF,TGTGCCAGCAGCCTCGGGGGGGGCATGAACACTGAAGCTTTCTTT
few,TRBV7-3,-,TRBJ2-1,CASSLNALGLPYNEQFF,TGTGCCAGCAGCTTAAATGCCCTTGGGCTACCCTACAATGAGCAGTTCTTC
-,TRBV28,TRBD1,TRBJ1-1,CASSRDRGGEAFF,TGTGCCAGCAGCCGGGACAGGGGAGGGGAAGCTTTCTTT
-,TRBV13,-,TRBJ2-1,CASSLGRDSNEQFF,TGTGCCAGCAGCTTAGGCCGTGATAGCAATGAGCAGTTCTTC
few,TRBV28,-,TRBJ2-1,CASSLLSGTYNEQFF,TGTGCCAGCAGTTTATTGAGCGGGACATACAATGAGCAGTTCTTC
-,TRBV30,-,TRBJ2-1,CAWNQGGYNEQFF,TGTGCCTGGAACCAGGGGGGCTACAATGAGCAGTTCTTC
-,TRBV11-3,-,TRBJ2-2,CASSFRGNTGELFF,TGTGCCAGCAGCTTTAGGGGAAACACCGGGGAGCTGTTTTTT
-,TRBV7-8,TRBD2,TRBJ2-1,CASSFRLAGVGNEQFF,TGTGCCAGCAGCTTTAGACTAGCGGGAGTTGGAAATGAGCAGTTCTTC
-,TRBV30,-,TRBJ2-5,CAWSVNSIETQYF,TGTGCCTGGAGCGTCAACAGCATCGAGACCCAGTACTTC
-,TRBV28,-,TRBJ1-6,CASETGSSYNSPLHF,TGTGCCAGCGAAACAGGCAGCTCCTATAATTCACCCCTCCACTTT
-,TRBV2,TRBD1,TRBJ2-1,CASSEGGAGGYEQFF,TGTGCCAGCAGTGAAGGTGGGGCAGGGGGCTATGAGCAGTTCTTC
-,TRBV18,-,TRBJ1-2,CASSGGLDYGYTF,TGTGCCAGCTCCGGGGGGCTCGACTATGGCTACACCTTC
once,TRBV19,TRBD1,TRBJ2-5,CASSIGGQLVRETQYF,TGTGCCAGTAGTATTGGGGGACAGTTAGTGCGGGAGACCCAGTACTTC
-,TRBV6-5,-,TRBJ2-7,CASMRTEAYEQYF,TGTGCCAGCATGCGGACGGAGGCCTACGAGCAGTACTTC
-,TRBV2,TRBD1,TRBJ2-7,CASRRLRDSSYEQYF,TGTGCCAGCAGGAGGCTCCGGGACAGCTCCTACGAGCAGTACTTC
-,TRBV19,-,TRBJ2-5,CASSIVTGSGQTQYF,TGTGCCAGTAGTATTGTAACAGGGTCGGGGCAGACCCAGTACTTC
-,TRBV5-1,TRBD1,TRBJ2-5,CASSGTGERETQYF,TGCGCCAGCAGCGGGACAGGGGAGCGCGAGACCCAGTACTTC
few,TRBV29-1,-,TRBJ2-3,CSVDDYTGYTQYF,TGCAGCGTTGACGATTATACAGGATATACGCAGTATTTT
-,TRBV27,-,TRBJ1-5,CASQTGRNQPQHF,TGTGCCAGCCAGACAGGCCGCAATCAGCCCCAGCATTTT
-,TRBV7-9,-,TRBJ1-5,CASSTGGSGVGYSNQPQHF,TGTGCCAGCAGCACGGGAGGGTCAGGGGTGGGGTATAGCAATCAGCCCCAGCATTTT
few,TRBV4-3,TRBD1,TRBJ1-2,CASSQENSGGYGYTF,TGCGCCAGCAGCCAAGAGAACTCAGGGGGCTATGGCTACACCTTC
once,TRBV27,-,TRBJ2-5,CASSKGPLKTQYF,TGTGCCAGCAGTAAGGGGCCGTTAAAGACCCAGTACTTC
-,TRBV2,-,TRBJ2-1,CASSPGGAEYNEQFF,TGTGCCAGCAGTCCCGGTGGAGCGGAATACAATGAGCAGTTCTTC
-,TRBV11-3,TRBD2,TRBJ2-3,CASSLEASGTSQYF,TGTGCCAGCAGCTTAGAGGCTAGCGGGACATCGCAGTATTTT
-,TRBV25-1,-,TRBJ2-3,CASSEYGHITQYF,TGTGCCAGCAGTGAATATGGCCATATCACGCAGTATTTT
-,TRBV19,TRBD2,TRBJ2-7,CASSTGLGSYEQYF,TGTGCCAGTAGTACGGGACTAGGTTCCTACGAGCAGTACTTC
-,TRBV5-3,-,TRBJ2-1,CARSLGEVEQFF,TGTGCCAGAAGCTTGGGGGAGGTTGAGCAGTTCTTC
-,TRBV7-2,TRBD1,TRBJ1-6,CASSFMGQGNSPLHF,TGTGCCAGCAGCTTCATGGGACAGGGGAATTCACCCCTCCACTTT
-,TRBV28,TRBD2,TRBJ2-3,CASQPAGGPNGHTDTQYF,TGTGCCAGCCAACCGGCGGGAGGGCCGAACGGGCACACAGATACGCAGTATTTT
-,TRBV10-3,TRBD1,TRBJ1-2,CAISEDRGGSYGYTF,TGTGCCATCAGTGAGGACAGGGGTGGGAGCTATGGCTACACCTTC
-,TRBV5-1,-,TRBJ2-6,CASSLATGANVLTF,TGCGCCAGCAGCTTGGCAACTGGGGCCAACGTCCTGACTTTC
-,TRBV11-3,-,TRBJ2-7,CASGFLRDSNEQYF,TGTGCCAGCGGTTTCTTACGGGACTCCAACGAGCAGTACTTC
-,TRBV30,-,TRBJ1-3,CASGTGNTIYF,TGTGCCTCCGGGACTGGAAACACCATATATTTT
-,TRBV6-1,-,TRBJ2-7,CASSGPQSGAYEQYF,TGTGCCAGCAGTGGACCTCAATCCGGGGCCTACGAGCAGTACTTC
-,TRBV7-2,-,TRBJ2-3,CASSLDGRTLPDTQYF,TGTGCCAGCAGCTTAGATGGCAGGACTTTGCCAGATACGCAGTATTTT
few,TRBV7-7,-,TRBJ2-5,CASSLGGGSETQYF,TGTGCTAGCAGCTTAGGGGGGGGCTCGGAGACCCAGTACTTC
-,TRBV7-2,-,TRBJ2-3,CASSLQQGGTDTQYF,TGTGCCAGCAGCTTACAGCAGGGTGGCACAGATACGCAGTATTTT
few,TRBV28,-,TRBJ1-1,CASSLLSEAFF,TGTGCCAGCAGTCTCCTGTCTGAAGCTTTCTTT
-,TRBV28,-,TRBJ1-4,CATNRGGSQEKLFF,TGTGCCACGAATCGGGGAGGGTCTCAGGAAAAACTGTTTTTT
-,TRBV7-3,TRBD2,TRBJ2-1,CASSLIRGSGYEQFF,TGTGCCAGCAGCTTAATCCGCGGGAGTGGGTATGAGCAGTTCTTC
-,TRBV6-5,-,TRBJ2-7,CASSTGEVYEQYF,TGTGCCAGCAGTACAGGGGAGGTCTACGAGCAGTACTTC
-,TRBV30,-,TRBJ2-5,CAWSVRLGGETQYF,TGTGCCTGGAGTGTACGGCTTGGCGGAGAGACCCAGTACTTC
-,TRBV19,-,TRBJ2-7,CASSIWAAETSDEQYF,TGTGCCAGTAGTATATGGGCGGCTGAAACTAGTGACGAGCAGTACTTC
-,TRBV27,TRBD2,TRBJ2-7,CASSVPSGRVSYEQYF,TGTGCCAGCAGTGTCCCTAGCGGGAGAGTATCCTACGAGCAGTACTTC
-,TRBV27,TRBD2,TRBJ2-7,CASSYSGTAREQYF,TGTGCCAGCAGTTATAGCGGGACCGCCCGCGAGCAGTACTTC
-,TRBV21-1,-,TRBJ1-2,CASSKEAPGTGCYGYTF,TGTGCCAGCAGCAAGGAGGCTCCGGGGACAGGGTGCTATGGCTACACCTTC
-,TRBV27,TRBD1,TRBJ2-7,CASNQGVRGEQYF,TGTGCCAGCAACCAGGGGGTCCGCGGCGAGCAGTACTTC